These T cell receptor beta chains were read from a single sample in a study of blood T cell repertoires in COVID-19. Data came from immunoSEQ multiplex PCR; TCRdb stores just in-frame clones and leaves some out. The sample includes under 300,000 clones, approximately 80% of them seen just once. Input material: peripheral blood. These receptor sequences come from a man aged 25-40 years who had recovered from COVID-19. Both conserved end residues are part of each CDR3. A D gene is named only where the DNA matches it firmly.

cdr3_aa cdr3_nt d_call j_call v_call
CASSQGRYRGEQYF TGTGCCAGCAGCCAAGGCCGGTATAGAGGCGAGCAGTACTTC . TRBJ2-7 TRBV3-1/TRBV3-2
CASSHPTGEQYF TGCGCCAGCAGCCACCCGACAGGCGAGCAGTACTTC . TRBJ2-7 TRBV4-1
CASSPRQGIGSGNTIYF TGTGCCAGCAGCCCTCGACAGGGGATAGGCTCTGGAAACACCATATATTTT TRBD1 TRBJ1-3 TRBV9
CASSAIQGGSGNTIYF TGTGCCAGCAGCGCCATACAGGGTGGCTCTGGAAACACCATATATTTT . TRBJ1-3 TRBV9
CASSAQVGELFF TGCGCCAGCAGCGCACAGGTCGGGGAGCTGTTTTTT . TRBJ2-2 TRBV5-1
CASSLTTGANVLTF TGTGCCAGCAGTTTAACTACCGGGGCCAACGTCCTGACTTTC . TRBJ2-6 TRBV28
CASSLDRGYGYTF TGCGCCAGCAGCTTGGACAGGGGCTATGGCTACACCTTC TRBD1 TRBJ1-2 TRBV5-1
CASGLVSTWTRPNTGELFF TGTGCTAGTGGTTTGGTTTCGACTTGGACTAGGCCGAACACCGGGGAGCTGTTTTTT TRBD2 TRBJ2-2 TRBV12-5
CASSMRESGQPQHF TGTGCCAGTAGTATGAGAGAGTCAGGTCAGCCCCAGCATTTT . TRBJ1-5 TRBV19
CASSSDRGLYNEQFF TGCGCCAGCAGCTCCGACAGGGGGCTTTACAATGAGCAGTTCTTC TRBD1 TRBJ2-1 TRBV5-1
CATSDLCSRGEQYF TGTGCCACCAGTGATTTGTGTTCCCGGGGCGAGCAGTACTTC . TRBJ2-7 TRBV24-1
CASSLEGKRTDTQYF TGCGCCAGCAGCTTGGAGGGGAAAAGGACAGATACGCAGTATTTT . TRBJ2-3 TRBV5-1
CASTRGLAGGNEQFF TGTGCCAGCACTAGGGGACTAGCGGGGGGTAATGAGCAGTTCTTC TRBD2 TRBJ2-1 TRBV5-4
CASSQDLLAGGQETQYF TGTGCCAGCAGCCAAGATCTCCTAGCGGGGGGGCAGGAGACCCAGTACTTC TRBD2 TRBJ2-5 TRBV3-1/TRBV3-2
CASAKRWNTEAFF TGTGCCAGCGCTAAAAGATGGAACACTGAAGCTTTCTTT . TRBJ1-1 TRBV2
CASSSLGAAGYTF TGTGCCAGCAGCTCTTTGGGGGCAGCTGGCTACACCTTC . TRBJ1-2 TRBV7-9